Listed below are T cell receptor beta chains from one sample, sequenced in a study of beta chain features in type 1 diabetes. Profiled with immunoSEQ multiplex PCR; TCRdb holds only in-frame clones, not every one. Seen here are about 620,000 clones, 15% to 17% observed once, and the top ten hold 0.07% to 0.095%. The sequenced material came from naive CD4+ T cells from blood. The receptors derive from a man aged 18-30 years in good health. Each CDR3 is given with its conserved first and last residue. Each record gives: D gene, J gene, clone size, V gene, CDR3 DNA, CDR3 protein. The D gene is left open where the match is weak. Some rows have no size entry. The others give once, few or many, or a class for an expanded clone.

TRBD2 TRBJ2-1 few TRBV9 TGTGCCAGCAGCTTCGGCCTAGCGGGAGGTGTCGGTGAGCAGTTCTTC CASSFGLAGGVGEQFF
- TRBJ1-2 - TRBV6-5 TGTGCCAGCAGTTCGACAGGAGCGGGGGCTAACTATGGCTACACCTTC CASSSTGAGANYGYTF
- TRBJ2-7 - TRBV6-5 TGTGCCAGCAGTTATGTAGGTGGGGGGATTTACGAGCAGTACTTC CASSYVGGGIYEQYF
- TRBJ1-2 - TRBV5-1 TGCGCCAGCAGCCCTCTGGTGTGGCAGAATAAGAACTATGGCTACACCTTC CASSPLVWQNKNYGYTF
- TRBJ1-5 - TRBV28 TGTGCCAGCAGGGTAGGCAATCAGCCCCAGCATTTT CASRVGNQPQHF
TRBD2 TRBJ2-7 - TRBV7-2 TGTGCCAGCAGCCGCTGGGGCGGGAGCTCCTACGAGCAGTACTTC CASSRWGGSSYEQYF
- TRBJ1-1 - TRBV28 TGTGCCAGCATTAGGGGGGTAATGAACACTGAAGCTTTCTTT CASIRGVMNTEAFF
- TRBJ2-1 - TRBV6-6 TGTGCCAGCAGTTACGAGGGTTGGCGGTTCTTC CASSYEGWRFF
- TRBJ1-4 - TRBV30 TGTGCCTGGAGTGCAGGGGATCTGGAAAAACTGTTTTTT CAWSAGDLEKLFF
TRBD1 TRBJ1-2 - TRBV4-2 TGTGCCAGCAGCCCTGAGGACAGGGGGGGAGGCTACACCTTC CASSPEDRGGGYTF
- TRBJ1-6 once TRBV6-6 TGTGCCAGCAGTTACTCGAGCGGAGCGAGTTCACCCCTCCACTTT CASSYSSGASSPLHF
- TRBJ2-2 - TRBV7-2 TGTGCCAGCAGCTCTAAGGGGACCTTTACCGGGGAGCTGTTTTTT CASSSKGTFTGELFF
TRBD1 TRBJ1-3 few TRBV11-3 TGTGCCAGCAGCTCCGGGACAGGGCAAGGAAACACCATATATTTT CASSSGTGQGNTIYF
- TRBJ2-7 - TRBV19 TGTGCCAGTAGTTCCACCTCCTACGAGCAGTACTTC CASSSTSYEQYF
TRBD1 TRBJ2-4 - TRBV30 TGTGCCTGGAGGGTACAGGGGGCAGGAAACATTCAGTACTTC CAWRVQGAGNIQYF
- TRBJ1-5 - TRBV30 TGTGCCTGGAGTGTAACGGGGGATAGTAGCAATCAGCCCCAGCATTTT CAWSVTGDSSNQPQHF
- TRBJ1-5 - TRBV19 TGTGCCAGTAGTAAGGGCGGGGGAAATCAGCCCCAGCATTTT CASSKGGGNQPQHF
- TRBJ2-2 - TRBV9 TGTGCCAGCAGTTTGTCCGGGGAGCTGTTTTTT CASSLSGELFF
- TRBJ2-5 - TRBV6-6 TGTGCCAGCAGTTACCTCCCGGGGGGCGAGACCCAGTACTTC CASSYLPGGETQYF
- TRBJ1-5 - TRBV7-9 TGTGCCAGCAGCCCAGGGGCAGCTTATAGCAATCAGCCCCAGCATTTT CASSPGAAYSNQPQHF
- TRBJ2-7 few TRBV25-1 TGTGCCAGCAGCGTCCACTCCAGATACGAGCAGTACTTC CASSVHSRYEQYF
TRBD1 TRBJ2-5 - TRBV7-3 TGTGCCAGCAGCTTAAGGCCGGGACAGGGGAGGGAGACCCAGTACTTC CASSLRPGQGRETQYF
- TRBJ1-5 few TRBV7-3 TGTGCCAGCAGCTTAACGTCAGTTCAGCCCCAGCATTTT CASSLTSVQPQHF
TRBD2 TRBJ2-1 - TRBV9 TGTGCCAGCAGCCAGACTAGCGGGAGCGGAAGGGTGGTCTTC CASSQTSGSGRVVF
- TRBJ2-3 - TRBV9 TGTGCCAGCAGCGATGCCCCCACAGATACGCAGTATTTT CASSDAPTDTQYF
- TRBJ2-7 few TRBV4-1 TGCGCCAGCAGCCCCAGACAGGCCTACGAGCAGTACTTC CASSPRQAYEQYF
- TRBJ1-5 - TRBV5-5 TGTGCCAGCAGCTTGCCCAGTGTAGGGCAGCCCCAGCATTTT CASSLPSVGQPQHF
- TRBJ2-1 - TRBV27 TGTGCCAGCAGTTTAGAAAGTCCAACAGCGCAGTTCTTC CASSLESPTAQFF
- TRBJ2-1 - TRBV5-1 TGCGCCAGCAAGGGGCAGGATGAGCAGTTCTTC CASKGQDEQFF
- TRBJ2-5 few TRBV6-5 TGTGCCAGCAGTTCCCCCGCGGGCCAAGAGACCCAGTACTTC CASSSPAGQETQYF
- TRBJ2-5 - TRBV5-4 TGTGCCAGCAGCCCCCATGGCGGCGACCAAGAGACCCAGTACTTC CASSPHGGDQETQYF
TRBD1 TRBJ2-2 - TRBV10-3 TGTGCCATCAGGGGACAGGGACATTACACCGGGGAGCTGTTTTTT CAIRGQGHYTGELFF
- TRBJ2-2 - TRBV28 TGTGCCAGCAGTTCGATTCCCCCCGGGGAGCTGTTTTTT CASSSIPPGELFF
- TRBJ1-1 few TRBV9 TGTGCCAGCAGCAAAGGGACATGGGACACTGAAGCTTTCTTT CASSKGTWDTEAFF
- TRBJ1-1 - TRBV7-7 TGTGCTAGCAGCCCCCTTAGGGAGGGGGAGAAGGGGAACACTGAAGCTTTCTTT CASSPLREGEKGNTEAFF
- TRBJ1-5 few TRBV30 TGTGCCTGGAGTGATTCTTGGGGTTCGCCCCAGCATTTT CAWSDSWGSPQHF
- TRBJ2-2 few TRBV5-6 TGTGCCAGCGGTGGTGGGGCCTCGGGCACCGGGGAGCTGTTTTTT CASGGGASGTGELFF
TRBD1 TRBJ2-5 - TRBV5-1 TGCGCCAGCAGCTTGGTTTCGAAGGGGGCGGGTCAGACCCAGTACTTC CASSLVSKGAGQTQYF
TRBD1 TRBJ2-7 - TRBV6-6 TGTGCCAGCAGTACCCCGGGACAGGGGTCCTACGAGCAGTACTTC CASSTPGQGSYEQYF
- TRBJ2-7 - TRBV7-2 TGTGCCAGCAGCTACTCTAGGGGCGCGTACGAGCAGTACTTC CASSYSRGAYEQYF
- TRBJ2-7 - TRBV5-1 TGCGCCAGCAGCTTGGCAGGGAGCTCCTACGAGCAGTACTTC CASSLAGSSYEQYF
TRBD2 TRBJ2-1 few TRBV25-1 TGTGCCAGCAGTGAATTAGGAGGACTAGCGCCCTACAATGAGCAGTTCTTC CASSELGGLAPYNEQFF
TRBD2 TRBJ2-5 few TRBV6-6 TGTGCCAGCAGTCCAAATAGCGGGAGGGCCCAAGAGACCCAGTACTTC CASSPNSGRAQETQYF
- TRBJ1-5 - TRBV30 TGTGCCTCCCCCGGGGAGCCCCAGCATTTT CASPGEPQHF
TRBD1 TRBJ2-1 few TRBV4-1 TGCGCCAGCAGCCAAAATCACAGGGGGACCAATGAGCAGTTCTTC CASSQNHRGTNEQFF
TRBD1 TRBJ1-5 few TRBV4-2 TGTGCCAGCAGTCAGGCGGGACAGGGGGCGGATCAGCCCCAGCATTTT CASSQAGQGADQPQHF
TRBD1 TRBJ2-7 - TRBV29-1 TGCAGCGTCTCGGGACAGGGGACTTACGAGCAGTACTTC CSVSGQGTYEQYF
TRBD1 TRBJ1-4 - TRBV9 TGTGCCAGCAGCCCCTTCAAAGGGGGCGTGCGGGGTAATGAAAAACTGTTTTTT CASSPFKGGVRGNEKLFF
TRBD1 TRBJ2-4 few TRBV7-2 TGTGCCAGCAGCCTGGGAGAGGGGGCTTCGCGGAACATTCAGTACTTC CASSLGEGASRNIQYF
- TRBJ2-1 - TRBV30 TGTGCCTGGAGTGAGTGGCGCGATGAGCAGTTCTTC CAWSEWRDEQFF
- TRBJ2-5 - TRBV5-4 TGTGCCAGCAGCTCGTGGAGGGGGGCGGAGACCCAGTACTTC CASSSWRGAETQYF
- TRBJ2-7 few TRBV4-2 TGTGCCAGCAGCCAAGACGCCTCGAGCTCCTACGAGCAGTACTTC CASSQDASSSYEQYF
- TRBJ1-2 once TRBV30 TGTGCCTGGAGTGTATCTGGGAACTATGGCTACACCTTC CAWSVSGNYGYTF
- TRBJ2-4 few TRBV7-9 TGTGCCAGCAGCCCATTCAAGGTAGCCAAAAACATTCAGTACTTC CASSPFKVAKNIQYF
TRBD2 TRBJ2-3 - TRBV7-3 TGTGCCAGCAGGCCTAGCGGGGTAGGAACAGATACGCAGTATTTT CASRPSGVGTDTQYF
TRBD1 TRBJ1-1 - TRBV28 TGTGCCAGCAGTTTACCGACAGGGTGGGGGGTTGAAGCTTTCTTT CASSLPTGWGVEAFF
- TRBJ2-2 few TRBV7-2 TGTGCCAGCAGCTTCAGGGGAAGTACGAACACCGGGGAGCTGTTTTTT CASSFRGSTNTGELFF
- TRBJ2-7 few TRBV4-3 TGCGCCAGCAGCCTTGAGTTGGAAGGCGAGCAGTACTTC CASSLELEGEQYF
- TRBJ1-2 few TRBV29-1 TGCAGCGTTGGACCCCGGCTTAACTATGGCTACACCTTC CSVGPRLNYGYTF
- TRBJ2-7 - TRBV28 TGTGCCAGCAGTTTATTTCGGGGGCCCTACGAGCAGTACTTC CASSLFRGPYEQYF